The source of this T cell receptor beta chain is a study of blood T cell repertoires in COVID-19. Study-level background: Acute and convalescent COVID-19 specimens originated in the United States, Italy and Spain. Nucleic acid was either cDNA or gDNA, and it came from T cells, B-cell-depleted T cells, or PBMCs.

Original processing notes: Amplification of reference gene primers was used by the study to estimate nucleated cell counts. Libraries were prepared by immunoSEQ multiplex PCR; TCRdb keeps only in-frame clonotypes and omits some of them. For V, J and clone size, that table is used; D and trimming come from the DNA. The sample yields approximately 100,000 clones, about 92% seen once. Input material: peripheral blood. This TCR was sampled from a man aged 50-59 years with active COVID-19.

CDR3 in DNA: TGTGCCAGCAGCTTCCGACTAGCGGGAAAGAATGAGCAGTTCTTC. This translates into CASSFRLAGKNEQFF. The chain employs TRBV7-3 and TRBJ2-1; 11 bases fit TRBD2. Germline CDR1 SGHTA, CDR2 FQGTGA. V shed 3 bases and J 7 bases; nucleotides not matched to a gene: 5. CDR3 length: 15 amino acids.